This TCR beta chain was captured by sequencing in a study of radiotherapy plus CTLA-4 blockade in lung cancer. TCRdb's table, derived via immunoSEQ multiplex PCR, lists solely in-frame clones and lacks some. This table has around 100,000 clones, roughly 74% appearing once. The germline CDR1 and CDR2 sequences are SGHDN and FVKESK. V was clipped by 3 bases and J by 6 bases, with 11 bases between them. The length of the CDR3 is 13 residues. The chain links TRBV14 to TRBJ1-1; no definite D call. The input for sequencing was peripheral blood, taken from a patient treated with radiotherapy plus ipilimumab. The receptor comes from a human donor with non-small cell lung cancer who had a partial response to radiotherapy plus ipilimumab. Some clones in this sample may be carry-over from other donors' samples. The CDR3 region has the DNA TGTGCCAGCAGCCAGCAGGCGTATTCTGAAGCTTTCTTT. Translated, it gives CASSQQAYSEAFF.